The source of this TCR beta chain is a study of a mutant IDH1 vaccine in newly diagnosed glioma. Study background: Prior therapy was radiotherapy, temozolomide, or both; most received both. Study-wide points: Variations in leading peripheral T cell clonotypes appeared to have no connection with pseudoprogression. The study observed vaccine-induced immune responses in about 93% of patients.

Germline values: CDR1 LNHDA, CDR2 SQIVND (reference sequence). The V end was cut by 4 bases, the J end by 4 bases, with 16 bases between. There are 16 residues in the CDR3. Note on this clone: Its antigen is undetermined.

Time point defined: baseline, week 1 (first vaccination visit). Stated treatment: pre-vaccination baseline after standard-of-care therapy. The assay was immunoSEQ multiplex PCR, and TCRdb's table has in-frame clones only and misses some. The sample carries about 16,000 clones, 75% to 90% recorded once. This clonotype was sampled from a middle-aged woman with glioma. Some clones in this sample may be carry-over from other donors' samples. The material was PBMCs, obtained from a glioma patient treated with radiotherapy, temozolomide or both. The rearrangement uses TRBV19 and TRBJ2-2; the D gene is possibly TRBD1 (6 bases). The CDR3 sequence: CASSKRTGRGTGELFF. CDR3 coding DNA: TGTGCCAGTAGTAAAAGAACAGGGAGAGGCACCGGGGAGCTGTTTTTT.